This T cell receptor beta chain came from a study of blood T cell repertoires in COVID-19. Study-wide context: T cells, B-cell-depleted T cells, or PBMCs provided the cDNA or gDNA that served as material.

The table came from immunoSEQ multiplex PCR; TCRdb's copy has only in-frame clones and leaves some out. Of approximately 280,000 clones listed, almost 85% are singletons. Sequences were obtained from peripheral blood. This clonotype was sampled from a man over 45 with active or convalescent COVID-19.

CDR3 bases: TGTGCCAGCAGTACTATACTAGCGGAACAAGAGACCCAGTACTTC. Amino acids: CASSTILAEQETQYF. The rearrangement joins TRBV6-2 or TRBV6-3 to TRBJ2-5; 8 positions agree with TRBD2. This CDR3 region has 15 residues. Trimming cost V 5 bases and J 2 bases; bases outside gene matches: 7. Looked up from germline, CDR1 is MNHEY and CDR2 is SVGEGT.